A selection of T cell receptor beta chains follows, all from one sample in a study of patients and donors after allogeneic stem cell transplantation. MiXCR, run by TCRdb on the RT-PCR reads, gives a single entry per CDR3 protein. The repertoire holds over 200,000 distinct CDR3 sequences, with less than 50% as singletons. Sample: blood, either unsorted or a sorted T cell fraction (not recorded which). The receptor set was obtained from a human donor who was either an allogeneic HSCT recipient or a stem cell or donor lymphocyte infusion donor (not recorded which). It is not recorded whose cells these are; they may come from a transplant donor. Each CDR3 is given with its conserved first and last residue. The D gene is left open where the match is weak.

J gene: TRBJ2-1; V gene: TRBV11-2; D gene: -; CDR3 protein: CASSLESANSSYNEQFF
J gene: TRBJ2-3; V gene: TRBV20-1; D gene: -; CDR3 protein: CSARDYRQDTDTQYF
J gene: TRBJ1-5; V gene: TRBV4-3; D gene: -; CDR3 protein: CASSQDRADNQPQHF
J gene: TRBJ1-4; V gene: TRBV4-2; D gene: TRBD1; CDR3 protein: CASSQDPRTGNEKLFF
J gene: TRBJ1-1; V gene: TRBV6-2/TRBV6-3; D gene: TRBD1; CDR3 protein: CASRKTGGNTEAFF
J gene: TRBJ1-2; V gene: TRBV18; D gene: -; CDR3 protein: CASSPPTRDLYGYTF
J gene: TRBJ2-7; V gene: TRBV5-8; D gene: -; CDR3 protein: CASSPLGTLAGEQYF
J gene: TRBJ2-3; V gene: TRBV10-1; D gene: -; CDR3 protein: CASSVASLTDTQYF
J gene: TRBJ1-2; V gene: TRBV7-8; D gene: TRBD1; CDR3 protein: CACSSGQAYGYTF
J gene: TRBJ1-6; V gene: TRBV5-6; D gene: -; CDR3 protein: CASSLLQSNSPLHF
J gene: TRBJ2-1; V gene: TRBV12-3/TRBV12-4; D gene: TRBD1; CDR3 protein: CASTSGGTYNEQFF
J gene: TRBJ1-1; V gene: TRBV4-1; D gene: -; CDR3 protein: CASSQDEGGTEAFF
J gene: TRBJ1-5; V gene: TRBV12-3/TRBV12-4; D gene: -; CDR3 protein: CASRMTQNQPQHF
J gene: TRBJ1-1; V gene: TRBV12-3/TRBV12-4; D gene: -; CDR3 protein: CASTAGTEAFF
J gene: TRBJ2-5; V gene: TRBV25-1; D gene: -; CDR3 protein: CASSEVAGLGETQYF
J gene: TRBJ2-1; V gene: TRBV27; D gene: TRBD1; CDR3 protein: CASSKLLPGQGYREQFF